This entry describes one T cell receptor (beta chain). The data belong to a study of blood T cell repertoires in COVID-19. Study summary: The United States, Italy and Spain supplied acute and convalescent COVID-19 samples. PBMCs, B-cell-depleted T cells, or T cells provided the cDNA or gDNA that made up the material.

Authors' methods: Estimated nucleated cell counts came from reference gene primer amplification. Produced via immunoSEQ multiplex PCR; TCRdb's table is partial and in-frame only. V, J and clone size were drawn from that table, and D and trimming were deduced from the DNA. The sample has roughly 220,000 clones, approximately 80% seen once. The sequence was collected from a woman aged 40 to 50 who had recovered from COVID-19. Sequences were obtained from peripheral blood.

CDR3 coding DNA: TGCGCCACCCGCCTCAGCAGGCCCAGGGATGAGCAGTTCTTC. It is translated as CATRLSRPRDEQFF. J is TRBJ2-1 and V is TRBV10-2, with D perhaps matching TRBD1 (5 bases). Between the trimmed V and J ends, which lost 10 bases and 8 bases, there was a span of 21 bases. Germline V gene data show CDR1 as WSHSY and CDR2 as SAAADI. This CDR3 has 14 residues.